Sequencing of this TCR beta chain was carried out in a study of CD8 T cells in Susac syndrome. The germline V gene encodes CDR1 MNHEY and CDR2 SMNVEV (reference sequence). The CDR3 sequence is 13 residues long. V shed 5 bases and J shed 7 bases, with 13 bases lying between them. TCR beta sequencing was performed on blood CD8+ and CD4+ T cells. Random hexamers were used to reverse transcribe an amount of roughly 0.5 to 1 ug RNA. One entry per CDR3 protein results from TCRdb running MiXCR on the immunoSEQ multiplex PCR reads. Of 330,000 or so distinct CDR3 sequences listed, about 91% were seen once; the top ten hold around 0.2%.

Sequencing was carried out using CD8+ T cells from PBMCs. This receptor was identified in a human donor with multiple sclerosis. J is TRBJ2-3 and V is TRBV27; D might be TRBD1 or TRBD2, each matching 6 bases. DNA of the CDR3: TGTGCCAGCAGTGCCAACGGGGGCCATACGCAGTATTTT. It is translated as CASSANGGHTQYF.